This TCR beta chain was identified in a study of shared T cell receptors in the human thymus. This clone was observed once. Data came from immunoSEQ multiplex PCR; TCRdb stores just in-frame clones and leaves some out. The sample records over 350,000 clones, around 93% being singletons. CDR1 and CDR2 (germline): SGHVS, FNYEAQ. The CDR3 spans 19 residues. V lost 1 base to trimming and J lost 2 bases; unmatched junction nucleotides: 12. What was sequenced was thymocytes. The sequence derives from a human donor. The genes are TRBV7-6 and TRBJ2-5; 11 bases agree with TRBD2. This CDR3 is CASSLVAATSGKEQETQYF. CDR3 bases: TGTGCCAGCAGCTTAGTAGCCGCGACTAGCGGGAAGGAGCAAGAGACCCAGTACTTC.